These 32 T cell receptor beta chains came from one sample sequenced in a study of blood T cell repertoires in COVID-19. Assay used: immunoSEQ multiplex PCR; TCRdb lists only in-frame clones, some missing. The sample has around 260,000 clones; 75% to 90% are singletons. Sample: peripheral blood. The receptors originated from a man aged 25 to 40 with active or convalescent COVID-19.

The CDR3 spells CASSQGPGGGYEQYF. The DNA of the CDR3 is TGCGCCAGCAGCCAAGGCCCAGGCGGGGGATACGAGCAGTACTTC. The chain recombines TRBV4-1 with TRBJ2-7, with 7 positions matching TRBD2. J lost 4 bases, V lost 1 base, and 7 bases had no gene match. The CDR3 sequence is 15 residues long. Germline loops: CDR1 MGHRA, CDR2 YSYEKL.

CDR3 bases: TGTGCCAGCAGCCGTTTTAAAGAGACCCAGTACTTC. Amino acid sequence: CASSRFKETQYF. The chain carries TRBV7-2 and TRBJ2-5; D ambiguous. V was trimmed by 5 bases and J by 3 bases, leaving 7 bases between them. The CDR3 has 12 amino acids. Germline loops: CDR1 SGHTA, CDR2 FQGNSA.

This chain joins TRBV19 and TRBJ1-1, with 7 bases lining up with TRBD1. There are 14 residues in the CDR3. CDR1 and CDR2 (germline): LNHDA, SQIVND (reference sequence). The J segment lost 4 bases and the V segment lost 9 bases, leaving 11 bases of the junction unmatched. The chain's CDR3 is CASNTGARTTEAFF. For the CDR3, the DNA is TGTGCCAGCAACACAGGGGCCCGAACCACTGAAGCTTTCTTT.

The chain uses TRBV4-2 and TRBJ1-1; no clear D gene. Germline CDR1 is LGHNA and CDR2 is YNFKEQ. The CDR3 is 13 amino acids. The ends were cut back, 0 bases at V and 5 bases at J, with 7 bases in the middle. CDR3: CASSQERQTEAFF. As DNA, the CDR3 is TGTGCCAGCAGCCAAGAGAGGCAGACTGAAGCTTTCTTT.

The rearrangement joins TRBV9 to TRBJ1-2; 7 nucleotides agree with TRBD1. CDR1 SGDLS and CDR2 YYNGEE come from the germline V gene. With 0 bases clipped from V and 3 bases from J, the junction kept 2 bases outside the gene matches. The CDR3 totals 14 residues. This chain's CDR3 is CASSVGQGDYGYTF. Here the CDR3 DNA reads TGTGCCAGCAGCGTAGGACAGGGCGACTATGGCTACACCTTC.

The gene calls are TRBV2 and TRBJ2-1, with 13 bases that match TRBD2. V lost 8 bases and J lost 0; bases outside the gene matches: 10. The germline CDR1 and CDR2 sequences are SNHLY and FYNNEI. There are 18 residues in the CDR3. The CDR3 here is CASAGLAGEASSYNEQFF. The CDR3 bases are TGTGCCAGCGCCGGACTAGCGGGGGAGGCGAGCTCCTACAATGAGCAGTTCTTC.

The V call is TRBV5-4, the J call TRBJ2-3; D is possibly TRBD2 (6 bases). The V and J ends lost 0 bases and 1 base respectively, with 12 bases between them. The CDR3 loop spans 16 amino acids. Germline V lookup: CDR1 SGHNT, CDR2 YYREEE (reference sequence). CDR3 nucleotide sequence: TGTGCCAGCAGCTTGGGACTAGAGGTCGGCACAGATACGCAGTATTTT. This sequence encodes CASSLGLEVGTDTQYF.

CDR3 bases: TGTGCCAGCAGTGAAAGAGGGGAACAGGGTTCGATTGGCTACACCTTC. Translating it yields CASSERGEQGSIGYTF. The chain is built from TRBV25-1 and TRBJ1-2, with D possibly being TRBD1 (6 bases). The CDR3 sequence is 16 residues long. V was clipped by 2 bases and J by 7 bases, with 20 bases between them. Germline values: CDR1 MGHDK, CDR2 SYGVNS.

In nucleotides, the CDR3 is TGTGCCATCAGTGTGGCGGGGGGGCCAGCAGATACGCAGTATTTT. Amino acid sequence: CAISVAGGPADTQYF. The V call is TRBV10-3, the J call TRBJ2-3, with 9 bases matching TRBD2. The CDR3 loop spans 15 amino acids. Germline lookup yields CDR1 ENHRY and CDR2 SYGVKD. V shed 4 bases and J 4 bases; nucleotides not matched to a gene: 6.

The J gene is TRBJ1-1, the V gene TRBV3-1 (or the pseudogene TRBV3-2); D call uncertain. CDR1 LGHDT and CDR2 YNNKEL come from the germline V gene (reference sequence). The CDR3 has 14 residues. V was cut by 5 bases and J by 0 bases, with 10 bases left in between. CDR3 coding DNA: TGTGCCAGCAGCTTTGCCCAGGTGAACACTGAAGCTTTCTTT. Its protein is CASSFAQVNTEAFF.

The chain employs TRBV2 and TRBJ1-2; D possibly corresponds to TRBD1 (5 bases). Trimming stripped 3 bases from V and 4 bases from J, with 12 bases between. The germline CDR1 and CDR2 sequences are SNHLY and FYNNEI. The CDR3 runs 14 residues. The CDR3 bases are TGTGCCAGCAGTGAGGGCGTGACAGCCTATGGCTACACCTTC. This codes for CASSEGVTAYGYTF.

This chain uses TRBV18 with TRBJ1-1; 7 positions match TRBD1. The CDR3 covers 13 residues. V was pared by 4 bases and J by 8 bases, with 7 bases of the junction left unmatched. The germline gives CDR1 KGHSH, CDR2 LQKENI. The CDR3, as DNA: TGTGCCAGCTCACTTCCAGGGGGTTTCGAAGCTTTCTTT. Protein sequence: CASSLPGGFEAFF.

The chain combines TRBV20-1 with TRBJ1-4, with 8 positions matching TRBD1. There are 11 residues in the CDR3. Germline assignment: CDR1 DFQATT and CDR2 SNEGSKA (reference sequence). CDR3 nucleotides: TGCACGGGACAGGTCAATGAAAAACTGTTTTTT. Its protein is CTGQVNEKLFF.

The chain joins TRBV2 to TRBJ2-3; 13 bases line up with TRBD2. With 4 bases clipped from V and 4 bases from J, the junction kept 11 bases outside the gene matches. Germline V gives CDR1 SNHLY, CDR2 FYNNEI. The CDR3 has 18 residues. The CDR3 region has the DNA TGTGCCAGCAGTGCCGATCGATTACTAGCGGGGGGGGCAGATACGCAGTATTTT. Its protein product is CASSADRLLAGGADTQYF.

The chain links TRBV30 to TRBJ1-6, with 7 bases aligning to TRBD1. CDR3 length equals 15 residues. Germline V CDR1 and CDR2: GTSNPN, SVGIG (reference sequence). V was pared by 7 bases and J by 1 base, with 7 bases of the junction left unmatched. The DNA of the CDR3 is TGTGCCTCCCGGACAGGTCGGTCCTATAATTCACCCCTCCACTTT. Translating gives CASRTGRSYNSPLHF. Looking up the rest from reference TRBV30 and TRBJ1-6 gives the full variable domain: SQTIHQWPATLVQPVGSPLSLECTVEGTSNPNLYWYRQAAGRGLQLLFYSVGIGQISSEVPQNLSASRPQDRQFILSSKKLLLSDSGFYLCASRTGRSYNSPLHFGNGTRLTVT.

The J gene is TRBJ2-2, the V gene TRBV4-3, with D possibly being TRBD2 (5 bases). This CDR3 has 16 residues. V lost 0 bases to trimming and J lost 3 bases, with 11 bases between them. The germline CDR1 and CDR2 sequences are LGHNA and YSLEER. Written as DNA, the CDR3 is TGCGCCAGCAGCCAAGATTCGGGGATCGACACCGGGGAGCTGTTTTTT. Amino acids: CASSQDSGIDTGELFF.

This clone was recorded once. V is TRBV24-1 and J is TRBJ1-1; 9 nucleotides match TRBD1. The CDR3 has 15 amino acids. CDR1 and CDR2 from the germline V gene are KGHDR and SFDVKD. V trimming: 4 bases; J trimming: 5 bases; junction bases outside the gene matches: 7. CDR3 in amino acids: CATSEVQGAGTEAFF. The CDR3 bases are TGTGCCACCAGTGAAGTACAGGGGGCTGGGACTGAAGCTTTCTTT.

This chain uses TRBV5-6 with TRBJ1-4, with D maybe TRBD1 (5 bases). CDR3 length equals 12 residues. The V end lost 1 base, the J end lost 10 bases, and 8 bases lay between the germline ends. The germline gives CDR1 SGHDT, CDR2 YYEEEE. The CDR3 nucleotides are TGTGCCAGCAGCTTGACAGGCGCAAAACTGTTTTTT. Its protein is CASSLTGAKLFF.

This clone came up a few times. This chain joins TRBV27 and TRBJ2-7; 7 bases match TRBD1. This CDR3 has 15 amino acids. Germline V gene data show CDR1 as MNHEY and CDR2 as SMNVEV (reference sequence). V shed 6 bases, J shed 2 bases, and the junction held 10 bases outside the gene matches. CDR3 amino acids: CASSRLGTEPYEQYF. The CDR3 DNA is TGTGCCAGCAGCCGCCTTGGGACAGAGCCCTACGAGCAGTACTTC.

The CDR3 bases are TGTGCCAGCAGCCCCGGGACAGGGGTTTACGTGGATACGCAGTATTTT. Protein product: CASSPGTGVYVDTQYF. The chain joins TRBV5-4 to TRBJ2-3, with TRBD1 identical over 10 bases. V was pared by 4 bases and J by 6 bases, with 11 bases of the junction left unmatched. CDR1 SGHNT and CDR2 YYREEE come from the germline V gene (reference sequence). The CDR3 consists of 16 residues. The entire variable domain, with the rest obtained from reference TRBV5-4 and TRBJ2-3, is as follows: ETGVTQSPTHLIKTRGQQVTLRCSSQSGHNTVSWYQQALGQGPQFIFQYYREEENGRGNFPPRFSGLQFPNYSSELNVNALELDDSALYLCASSPGTGVYVDTQYFGPGTRLTVL.

This sequence joins TRBV6-1 and TRBJ2-5; 11 nucleotides align to TRBD1. J was trimmed by 5 bases and V by 1 base; bases with no gene match: 6. Germline lookup yields CDR1 MNHNS and CDR2 SASEGT. The length of the CDR3 is 16 residues. DNA of the CDR3: TGTGCCAGCAGTGAAGATGTCGGACAGGGGGCGGAGACCCAGTACTTC. It encodes CASSEDVGQGAETQYF.

CDR3 coding DNA: TGTGCCTGGATCGAGGGGACAAGCTCCTACAATGAGCAGTTCTTC. It encodes CAWIEGTSSYNEQFF. This chain uses TRBV30 with TRBJ2-1, with TRBD1 as a possible D gene (6 bases). The germline CDR1 and CDR2 sequences are GTSNPN and SVGIG (reference sequence). V was trimmed by 4 bases and J by 0 bases, leaving 13 bases between them. This CDR3 is built from 15 residues.

This sequence joins TRBV11-2 and TRBJ1-1, with D perhaps matching TRBD1 (5 bases). This CDR3 has 18 residues. The germline V and J ends were trimmed by 1 base and 3 bases, with 21 bases remaining between them. Germline V gene data show CDR1 as SGHAT and CDR2 as FQNNGV. CDR3 protein: CASSLAWGSTVFHTEAFF. DNA of the CDR3: TGTGCCAGCAGCTTAGCATGGGGCAGTACGGTCTTTCACACTGAAGCTTTCTTT.

This clone appeared a few times. V and J are TRBV5-1 and TRBJ2-6, with 8 positions matching TRBD1. V was clipped by 4 bases and J by 0 bases; unmatched bases: 12. The CDR3 consists of 19 residues. Germline V gives CDR1 SGHRS, CDR2 YFSETQ. The CDR3, as DNA: TGCGCCAGCAGCCCACTCCCGGGACAGGCCATCTCTGGGGCCAACGTCCTGACTTTC. It yields the protein CASSPLPGQAISGANVLTF.

The chain combines TRBV4-1 with TRBJ2-7; 9 nucleotides line up with TRBD1. CDR3 length: 16 amino acids. V shed 3 bases and J 4 bases; nucleotides not matched to a gene: 10. The germline CDR1 and CDR2 sequences are MGHRA and YSYEKL. The CDR3 DNA follows: TGCGCCAGCAGCCAGGTGGTGGGACAGGGACCTTACGAGCAGTACTTC. It codes for CASSQVVGQGPYEQYF.

J is TRBJ1-6 and V is TRBV11-2; the D is unclear. The germline V gene encodes CDR1 SGHAT and CDR2 FQNNGV. Trimming removed 4 bases at V and 0 bases at J, with 10 bases between. This CDR3 spans 16 amino acids. This CDR3 is CASSSQISSYNSPLHF. CDR3 sequence (DNA): TGTGCCAGCAGCTCACAGATCAGCTCCTATAATTCACCCCTCCACTTT.

The rearrangement joins TRBV2 to TRBJ1-5; 8 bases match TRBD1. Trimming removed 3 bases from V and 4 bases from J; junction bases left unmatched: 5. This CDR3 contains 15 residues. Looked up from germline, CDR1 is SNHLY and CDR2 is FYNNEI. The CDR3 nucleotides read TGTGCCAGCAGTGAGGGCTGGACAGGGAATCAGCCCCAGCATTTT. This gives the protein CASSEGWTGNQPQHF.

The chain combines TRBV5-6 with TRBJ1-2; D not resolved. Germline CDR1 SGHDT, CDR2 YYEEEE. This CDR3 spans 14 amino acids. Between the trimmed V and J ends, which lost 6 bases and 3 bases, there was a span of 15 bases. The CDR3 nucleotides read TGTGCCAGCACCCCGGCCGGGGAGGACTATGGCTACACCTTC. This codes for CASTPAGEDYGYTF.

The rearrangement uses TRBV6-6 and TRBJ2-1, with 8 positions matching TRBD2. V was pared by 4 bases and J by 0 bases, with 5 bases of the junction left unmatched. The germline CDR1 and CDR2 sequences are MNHNY and SVGAGI (reference sequence). The length of the CDR3 is 16 residues. The CDR3 DNA is TGTGCCAGCAGTTCACGTAGCGGGGCCTCCTACAATGAGCAGTTCTTC. It encodes CASSSRSGASYNEQFF.

This clone has a handful of counts. This chain links TRBV10-1 with TRBJ1-2; D gene uncertain. The V end lost 0 bases, the J end lost 2 bases, and 7 bases lay between the germline ends. The CDR3 is 14 residues long. Germline CDR1 and CDR2: WNHNN and SYGVQD (reference sequence). CDR3 protein: CASSESGRNYGYTF. CDR3 coding DNA: TGCGCCAGCAGTGAGTCGGGCAGAAACTATGGCTACACCTTC.

This clone was seen just once. The CDR3 DNA is TGTGCTAGTGGTTTGGCGGGAGGAAACACCATATATTTT. Protein product: CASGLAGGNTIYF. The chain recombines TRBV12-5 with TRBJ1-3; D call uncertain. Trimming stripped 1 base from V and 4 bases from J, with 5 bases between. Germline loops: CDR1 LGHNT, CDR2 FRNRAP. The CDR3 has 13 residues.

This CDR3 reads CASSLPRGEDEQYF. Written as DNA, the CDR3 is TGCGCCAGCAGCCTCCCGCGCGGGGAGGACGAGCAGTACTTC. V usage is TRBV5-1 and J usage is TRBJ2-7; tentatively, D is TRBD2 (6 bases). Per the germline V gene, CDR1 is SGHRS and CDR2 is YFSETQ. Trimming left V 4 bases short and J 5 bases short, with 16 bases between. This CDR3 region has 14 residues.